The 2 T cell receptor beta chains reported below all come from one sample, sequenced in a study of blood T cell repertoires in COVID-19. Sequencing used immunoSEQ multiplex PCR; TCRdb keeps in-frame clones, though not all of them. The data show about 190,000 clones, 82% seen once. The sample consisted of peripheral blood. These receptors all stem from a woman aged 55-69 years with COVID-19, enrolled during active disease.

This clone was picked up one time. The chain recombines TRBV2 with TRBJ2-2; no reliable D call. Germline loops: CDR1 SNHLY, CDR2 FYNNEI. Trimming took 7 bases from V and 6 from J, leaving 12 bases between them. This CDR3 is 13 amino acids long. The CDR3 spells CASKAAMAGELFF. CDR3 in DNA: TGTGCCAGCAAGGCAGCGATGGCCGGGGAGCTGTTTTTT. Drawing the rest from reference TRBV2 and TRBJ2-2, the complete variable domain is EPEVTQTPSHQVTQMGQEVILRCVPISNHLYFYWYRQILGQKVEFLVSFYNNEISEKSEIFDDQFSVERPDGSNFTLKIRSTKLEDSAMYFCASKAAMAGELFFGEGSRLTVL.

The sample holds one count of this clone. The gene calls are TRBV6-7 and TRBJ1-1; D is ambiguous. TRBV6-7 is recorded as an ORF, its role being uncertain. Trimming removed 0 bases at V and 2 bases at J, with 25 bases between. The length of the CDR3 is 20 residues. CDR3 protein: CASSYSSRVGPLTVNTEAFF. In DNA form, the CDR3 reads TGTGCCAGCAGTTACTCTTCGAGGGTGGGCCCCTTGACTGTAAACACTGAAGCTTTCTTT.